The 9 T cell receptor beta chains reported below all come from one sample, sequenced in a study of naive and memory T cell subsets. General observations from the study: A few larger clonotypes appeared in naive repertoires, especially CD8, possibly memory cells re-expressing CD45RA.

What these receptors recognize is not known. The beta constant-region primer was an equimolar mix of two oligonucleotides covering TRBC1 and TRBC2. Ligated cDNA was amplified by four rounds of PCR with nested alpha and beta constant-region primers and SP2. TCRdb reprocessed the UMI-ligation and nested PCR reads via MiXCR and lists one record per CDR3 protein. Of about 150,000 distinct CDR3 sequences in the sample, 22% were seen once. Source material: naive CD4+ T cells from blood. These receptor sequences come from a human donor in good health.

The chain carries TRBV29-1 and TRBJ1-5, with D possibly TRBD1 on 6 matching bases. The CDR3 consists of 12 residues. From germline, CDR1 is SQVTM and CDR2 ANQGSEA. V was clipped by 6 bases and J by 2 bases, with 8 bases between them. Here the CDR3 reads CSVRGGNQPQHF. The CDR3 DNA reads TGCAGCGTAAGGGGGGGCAATCAGCCCCAGCATTTT.

The chain is built from TRBV6-6 and TRBJ2-5; 12 bases align to TRBD2. V shed 0 bases, J shed 1 base, and the junction held 3 bases outside the gene matches. The CDR3 has 17 residues. Germline CDR1 MNHNY, CDR2 SVGAGI (reference sequence). This CDR3 is CASSYSRTSGTQETQYF. The CDR3 nucleotides are TGTGCCAGCAGTTACTCCAGGACTAGCGGGACCCAAGAGACCCAGTACTTC.

This clonotype was seen many times. This chain uses TRBV7-9 with TRBJ2-6, with D possibly TRBD1 on 5 matching bases. Trimming pared 4 bases from V and 2 bases from J, leaving 9 bases between. Looked up from germline, CDR1 is SEHNR and CDR2 is FQNEAQ (reference sequence). The CDR3 sequence is 15 residues long. CDR3 protein: CASSYQGAGANVLTF. CDR3 coding DNA: TGTGCCAGCAGCTACCAAGGGGCTGGGGCCAACGTCCTGACTTTC.

This clonotype was observed a few times. This chain connects TRBV7-6 to TRBJ2-3, with TRBD2 matching 7 bases. Germline trimming cut 1 base from V and 5 bases from J; bases unmatched to any gene: 9. This CDR3 is built from 16 residues. Germline V lookup: CDR1 SGHVS, CDR2 FNYEAQ. The CDR3 nucleotides read TGTGCCAGCAGCTTAGGAAACGGGAGGCTGAGAGATACGCAGTATTTT. Its protein product is CASSLGNGRLRDTQYF.

This clonotype has only a few counts. This sequence joins TRBV15 and TRBJ2-3; TRBD1 is a possible D gene (5 bases). The CDR3 covers 17 residues. The V end lost 1 base, the J end lost 0 bases, and 14 bases lay between the germline ends. Per germline, CDR1 LNHNV and CDR2 YYDKDF (reference sequence). CDR3 nucleotides: TGTGCCACCAGCAGAGGGGGCCGCGGACCTAGCACAGATACGCAGTATTTT. The encoded protein is CATSRGGRGPSTDTQYF.

The chain combines TRBV7-2 with TRBJ2-7, with D maybe TRBD2 (5 bases). Germline assignment: CDR1 SGHTA and CDR2 FQGNSA. The CDR3 is 15 residues long. V was clipped by 6 bases and J by 2 bases, with 17 bases between them. The CDR3 DNA sequence: TGTGCCAGCAGTCCCACGGGGATATCCGCCTACGAGCAGTACTTC. Amino acids: CASSPTGISAYEQYF.

This clonotype was seen many times. The gene calls are TRBV12-5 and TRBJ1-1; no clear D. The V and J ends lost 1 base and 1 base respectively, with 4 bases between them. The CDR3 runs 13 residues. Germline lookup yields CDR1 LGHNT and CDR2 FRNRAP. CDR3 amino acids: CASGLGGNTEAFF. CDR3 sequence (DNA): TGTGCTAGTGGTTTGGGCGGGAACACTGAAGCTTTCTTT.

In its sample, this clonotype was seen a few times. This sequence joins TRBV7-3 and TRBJ2-1, with 8 bases aligning to TRBD1. J gave up 9 bases and V 4 bases, and 8 bases lay outside the gene matches. CDR1 is SGHTA, CDR2 FQGTGA, per germline. This CDR3 is 14 amino acids long. The CDR3 loop is CASSSLLTGGEQFF. The CDR3 DNA follows: TGTGCCAGCAGCTCCCTACTAACAGGGGGTGAGCAGTTCTTC.

The chain recombines TRBV19 with TRBJ2-7, with D perhaps matching TRBD2 (5 bases). Germline-derived CDR1 and CDR2 are LNHDA and SQIVND (reference sequence). The CDR3 contains 14 residues. Trimming took off 3 bases at V and 2 bases at J, with 11 bases between the two ends. The CDR3 region is CASSITRGTYEQYF. In nucleotides, the CDR3 is TGTGCCAGTAGTATCACAAGAGGGACCTACGAGCAGTACTTC.